The rows below give T cell receptor beta chains drawn from one sample of a study of shared clonotypes between healthy human individuals. Profiling relied on immunoSEQ multiplex PCR, and the TCRdb table lists in-frame clones only, not all of them. The sample lists about 680,000 clones; about three quarters were seen once. The specimen sequenced was memory CD4+ T cells sorted from blood. Every receptor here comes from a woman aged 30 to 39 in good health. Each CDR3 is given with its conserved first and last residue.

j_call cdr3_length v_call cdr3_aa
TRBJ2-1 17 TRBV27 CASSLRPGAGEGNEQFF
TRBJ2-7 15 TRBV5-1 CASSQGQEGIDEQYF
TRBJ1-2 12 TRBV30 CAWSIPGVGNTF
TRBJ2-2 15 TRBV5-8 CASSLGGMYTGELFF
TRBJ1-5 14 TRBV6-6 CASSAGRSNQPQHF
TRBJ2-7 16 TRBV29-1 CSVGEGGGYRDREQYF
TRBJ1-4 16 TRBV18 CASSPLGVATNEKLFF
TRBJ1-2 13 TRBV7-9 CASSLGGSYGYTF
TRBJ2-1 16 TRBV4-1 CASSHAGTSESNEQFF
TRBJ2-7 13 TRBV5-1 CASSLGQGAEQYF
TRBJ2-1 14 TRBV7-9 CASSFSGSYNEQFF
TRBJ1-3 17 TRBV7-6 CASSLWTAATSGNTIYF
TRBJ2-1 13 TRBV7-2 CASSLSGSNEQFF
TRBJ2-5 12 TRBV28 CASSSSRETQYF
TRBJ1-5 17 TRBV5-8 CASSLTTGTDSNQPQHF
TRBJ2-2 19 TRBV18 CASSPPGLAGAPRNRELFF
TRBJ1-2 13 TRBV27 CASSRTGVDGYTF
TRBJ2-1 16 TRBV7-2 CASSPTSGRNYNEQFF
TRBJ1-6 16 TRBV30 CAWSLPGQGFGSPLHF
TRBJ2-3 13 TRBV29-1 CSVAPGASDTQYF
TRBJ2-7 15 TRBV6-1 CASRSTGRLSYEQYF
TRBJ2-5 14 TRBV5-1 CASMGSGMEETQYF
TRBJ2-7 12 TRBV11-2 CASSLQGYEQYF
TRBJ2-5 15 TRBV7-9 CASSLLAGGQETQYF
TRBJ2-3 14 TRBV6-1 CASKLMSGTDTQYF
TRBJ2-7 14 TRBV28 CASSFLGEHREQYF